This section outlines one TCR beta chain sequence together with its context. Its antigen is as yet unknown. This specimen belongs to a study of T-cell reconstitution after alpha-beta-depleted transplantation in children. Unique molecular identifiers were incorporated when the TCRbeta library was constructed. From the PCR reads, TCRdb called clonotypes with MiXCR, one entry per CDR3 protein. The profile covers over 200,000 distinct CDR3 sequences, with approximately 11% appearing a single time and 28% taken by the ten largest. Regarding the study as a whole: Newly generated T cells supplied most T-cell counts and diversity one year post-transplant.

The sample here was PBMCs, taken before TCRalphabeta/CD19-depleted stem cell transplant. The receptor was derived from a child younger than two with acute myeloid leukemia, due to receive a stem cell transplant.

The CDR3 region is CAWSDRGETEAFF. CDR3 nucleotides: TGTGCCTGGAGTGACAGGGGAGAAACTGAAGCTTTCTTT. The genes are TRBV30 and TRBJ1-1; 7 bases map to TRBD1. The CDR3 has 13 residues. Looked up from germline, CDR1 is GTSNPN and CDR2 is SVGIG (reference sequence). The trim removed 1 base at V and 5 bases at J, leaving 4 bases unmatched.